This TCR beta chain was sequenced for a study of cytomegalovirus exposure and HLA in healthy donors. Germline values: CDR1 SGHAT, CDR2 FQNNGV. This CDR3 has 13 amino acids. Deletions cut 3 bases from V and 9 bases from J, with 14 bases between. Using immunoSEQ multiplex PCR, the repertoire was profiled, and TCRdb retains in-frame clones only, with some absent. This sample has 60,000 to 65,000 clones, with almost 97% found just once. This chain uses TRBV11-2 with TRBJ1-1; D is unresolved. The source of this sequence is a woman in her late teens or twenties in good health and CMV-seronegative. Sequenced sample: PBMCs. CDR3 sequence: CASSLRESPKAFF. The CDR3 DNA reads as TGTGCCAGCAGCTTGAGGGAATCACCCAAAGCTTTCTTT.